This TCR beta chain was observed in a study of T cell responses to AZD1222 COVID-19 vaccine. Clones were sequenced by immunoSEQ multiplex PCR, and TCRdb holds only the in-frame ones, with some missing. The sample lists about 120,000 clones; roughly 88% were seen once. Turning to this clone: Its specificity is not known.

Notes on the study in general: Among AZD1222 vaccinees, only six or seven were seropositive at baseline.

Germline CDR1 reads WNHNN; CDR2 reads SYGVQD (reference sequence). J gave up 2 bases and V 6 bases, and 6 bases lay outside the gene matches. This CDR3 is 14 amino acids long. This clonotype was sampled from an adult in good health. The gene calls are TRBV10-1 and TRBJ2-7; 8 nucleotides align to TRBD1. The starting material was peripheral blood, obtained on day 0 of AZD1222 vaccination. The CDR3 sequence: CASRPRTGPYEQYF. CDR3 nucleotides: TGCGCCAGCAGGCCAAGGACAGGGCCCTACGAGCAGTACTTC.